This T cell receptor beta chain derives from a study of shared T cell receptors in the human thymus. Using immunoSEQ multiplex PCR, the repertoire was profiled, and TCRdb retains in-frame clones only, with some absent. Among about 380,000 clones listed, roughly 94% were seen once. The J segment lost 7 bases and the V segment lost 4 bases, leaving 13 bases of the junction unmatched. This CDR3 comprises 15 residues. The chain is built from TRBV6-7 and TRBJ2-7; 7 positions agree with TRBD1. TRBV6-7 is noted as an ORF with a role that remains uncertain. The sequenced sample was thymocytes. The sequence derives from a human donor. DNA of the CDR3: TGTGCCAGCAGTTCAAACAGGGGTGACTACGGGGAGCAGTACTTC. As protein: CASSSNRGDYGEQYF.